One sample yielded the 15 T cell receptor beta chains listed below, sequenced in a study of blood T cell repertoires in COVID-19. Generated by immunoSEQ multiplex PCR, the TCRdb table keeps only in-frame clones and is missing some. The sample yields about 15,000 clones, 73% seen once. The sample was peripheral blood. All receptors come from a boy between 2 and 15 years old with active or convalescent COVID-19.

By sample fraction, this clone is medium-sized (0.01 to 0.1%). CDR3 sequence (DNA): TGTGCCTGGAGTAAACAGGGGGGGTACGAGCAGTACTTC. Protein product: CAWSKQGGYEQYF. V and J are TRBV30 and TRBJ2-7, with D maybe TRBD1 (8 bases). The CDR3 is made up of 13 amino acids. V shed 2 bases and J shed 4 bases, with 12 bases lying between them. Germline lookup yields CDR1 GTSNPN and CDR2 SVGIG (reference sequence).

This chain joins TRBV5-8 and TRBJ1-1; TRBD1 matches at 7 bases. The V gene end was trimmed by 4 bases and the J gene end by 4 bases; junction bases not matched to a gene: 13. CDR1 and CDR2 (germline): SGHTS, YDEGEE. CDR3 length: 16 residues. The DNA of the CDR3 is TGTGCCAGCAGCGCGGGACAGCCCCTGAAGGGCACTGAAGCTTTCTTT. Translation: CASSAGQPLKGTEAFF.

The rearrangement joins TRBV27 to TRBJ1-1; no firm D call. V lost 3 bases, J lost 4 bases, and 12 bases lay in between. Germline values: CDR1 MNHEY, CDR2 SMNVEV (reference sequence). The length of the CDR3 is 14 residues. CDR3 in DNA: TGTGCCAGCAGTTTGGAGGAAGCGGCCACTGAAGCTTTCTTT. Translation: CASSLEEAATEAFF.

V usage is TRBV4-1 and J usage is TRBJ1-6; D unresolved. Trimming pared 0 bases from V and 0 bases from J, leaving 9 bases between. Germline V lookup: CDR1 MGHRA, CDR2 YSYEKL. This CDR3 has 17 amino acids. Here the CDR3 DNA reads TGCGCCAGCAGCCAAGACCCGGGAAGCTCCTATAATTCACCCCTCCACTTT. Translation: CASSQDPGSSYNSPLHF.

The rearrangement joins TRBV10-3 to TRBJ1-5, with D unresolved. CDR3 length equals 17 residues. Germline assignment: CDR1 ENHRY and CDR2 SYGVKD. Trimming cost V 4 bases and J 3 bases, with 19 bases left between them. The DNA for the CDR3 is TGTGCCATCAGTGCGTATTTCCGAGGAGGGTTCAATCAGCCCCAGCATTTT. Its protein is CAISAYFRGGFNQPQHF.

The genes are TRBV7-9 and TRBJ2-1; D gene unclear. The V gene's germline CDR1 is SEHNR and CDR2 FQNEAQ (reference sequence). Trimming removed 1 base at V and 8 bases at J, with 6 bases between. The CDR3 has 12 amino acids. DNA of the CDR3: TGTGCCAGCAGCTTAGGAGTAGATGAGCAGTTCTTC. Amino acids: CASSLGVDEQFF.

Here the CDR3 reads CASSLNRRTDTQYF. The CDR3 coding sequence is TGCGCCAGCAGCCTGAACAGACGCACAGATACGCAGTATTTT. The chain joins TRBV5-1 to TRBJ2-3; D is undetermined. Between the trimmed V and J ends, which lost 4 bases and 1 base, there was a span of 10 bases. Per the germline V gene, CDR1 is SGHRS and CDR2 is YFSETQ. CDR3 length equals 14 residues.

The J gene is TRBJ2-2, the V gene TRBV4-3; TRBD2 aligns across 11 bases. Germline V gives CDR1 LGHNA, CDR2 YSLEER. V shed 0 bases, J shed 7 bases, and the junction held 4 bases outside the gene matches. The CDR3 is 16 residues long. CDR3 sequence reads: CASSQEGLAGFGELFF. In DNA form, the CDR3 reads TGCGCCAGCAGCCAAGAAGGACTAGCGGGCTTCGGGGAGCTGTTTTTT.

The chain has TRBV28 and TRBJ2-7; 10 bases agree with TRBD2. The CDR3 length is 15 residues. Looked up from germline, CDR1 is MDHEN and CDR2 is SYDVKM. With V trimmed by 2 bases and J by 5 bases, 6 bases remained unmatched. The CDR3 sequence: CASSLAAGGRDEQYF. The CDR3 bases are TGTGCCAGCAGTTTAGCAGCGGGGGGGCGCGACGAGCAGTACTTC. Full variable domain (missing parts from reference TRBV28 and TRBJ2-7): DVKVTQSSRYLVKRTGEKVFLECVQDMDHENMFWYRQDPGLGLRLIYFSYDVKMKEKGDIPEGYSVSREKKERFSLILESASTNQTSMYLCASSLAAGGRDEQYFGPGTRLTVT.

This clone came up a few times. The chain employs TRBV9 and TRBJ2-3; D is uncertain. There are 15 residues in the CDR3. With 0 bases removed from V and 0 bases from J, the gap between germline ends came to 8 bases. Germline lookup yields CDR1 SGDLS and CDR2 YYNGEE. CDR3 protein: CASSVAGPSTDTQYF. For the CDR3, the DNA is TGTGCCAGCAGCGTAGCTGGCCCTAGCACAGATACGCAGTATTTT.

This chain uses TRBV18 with TRBJ2-7, with no clear D. Between the trimmed V and J ends, which lost 4 bases and 4 bases, there was a span of 8 bases. Germline V gene lookup returns CDR1 KGHSH and CDR2 LQKENI. This CDR3 region has 12 residues. CDR3 coding DNA: TGTGCCAGCTCACTTTCGAGGTACGAGCAGTACGTC. This gives the protein CASSLSRYEQYV.

This clone was observed a single time. CDR3 amino acids: CASSPRSGLANVLTF. In DNA form, the CDR3 reads TGTGCCAGCAGCCCCCGCTCAGGGTTGGCCAACGTCCTGACTTTC. The chain carries TRBV7-2 and TRBJ2-6; tentatively, D is TRBD1 (5 bases). V lost 5 bases and J lost 6, with 14 bases in between. The V gene's germline CDR1 is SGHTA and CDR2 FQGNSA. This CDR3 comprises 15 residues. The variable domain in full, completed from reference TRBV7-2 and TRBJ2-6, reads GAGVSQSPSNKVTEKGKDVELRCDPISGHTALYWYRQSLGQGLEFLIYFQGNSAPDKSGLPSDRFSAERTGGSVSTLTIQRTQQEDSAVYLCASSPRSGLANVLTFGAGSRLTVL.

This clone was seen only a few times. J is TRBJ2-7 and V is TRBV9; the match to TRBD2 covers 9 bases. In germline, CDR1 is SGDLS, CDR2 YYNGEE. The trim removed 4 bases at V and 2 bases at J, leaving 7 bases unmatched. CDR3 size: 15 residues. The CDR3 nucleotides read TGTGCCAGCAGCTTCCTCCCTAGCGGGACCTACGAGCAGTACTTC. This codes for CASSFLPSGTYEQYF.

The chain combines TRBV19 with TRBJ1-5; 7 bases agree with TRBD1. Germline V CDR1 and CDR2: LNHDA, SQIVND (reference sequence). V lost 5 bases, J lost 2 bases, and 6 bases stayed unmatched. The CDR3 is 15 amino acids. The CDR3: CASSSQGGRNQPQHF. As DNA, the CDR3 is TGTGCCAGTAGTTCCCAGGGGGGTCGCAATCAGCCCCAGCATTTT.

V usage is TRBV4-1 and J usage is TRBJ2-3; a weak D match, TRBD2 (6 bases). The CDR3 sequence is 18 residues long. The germline V gene has CDR1 MGHRA and CDR2 YSYEKL. The ends were cut back, 4 bases at V and 2 bases at J, with 22 bases in the middle. DNA for the CDR3: TGCGCCAGCAGCCGGTTATTGGGGGACTTTTCCCCCACAGATACGCAGTATTTT. It is translated as CASSRLLGDFSPTDTQYF.